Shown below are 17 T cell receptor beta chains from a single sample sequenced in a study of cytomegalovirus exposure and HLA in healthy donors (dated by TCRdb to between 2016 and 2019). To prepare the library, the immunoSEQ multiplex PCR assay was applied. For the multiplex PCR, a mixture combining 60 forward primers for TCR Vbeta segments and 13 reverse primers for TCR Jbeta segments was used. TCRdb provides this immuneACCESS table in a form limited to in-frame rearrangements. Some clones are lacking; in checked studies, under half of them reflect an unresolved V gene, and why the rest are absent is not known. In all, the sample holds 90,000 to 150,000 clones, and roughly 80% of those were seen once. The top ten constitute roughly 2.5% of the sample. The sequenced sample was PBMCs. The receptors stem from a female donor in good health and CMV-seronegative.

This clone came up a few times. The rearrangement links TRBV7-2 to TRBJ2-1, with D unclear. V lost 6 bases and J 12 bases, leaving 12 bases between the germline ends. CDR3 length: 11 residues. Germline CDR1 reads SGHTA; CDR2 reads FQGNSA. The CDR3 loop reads CASRLIDGQFF. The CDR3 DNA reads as TGTGCCAGCAGACTAATCGACGGGCAGTTCTTC.

The CDR3 nucleotides are TGTGCCAGCAGCTTGTGGCGGGGTGGGAACTATGGCTACACCTTC. This codes for CASSLWRGGNYGYTF. The chain uses TRBV5-4 and TRBJ1-2; D remains ambiguous. The CDR3 runs 15 residues. V was trimmed by 1 base and J by 2 bases, leaving 12 bases between them. The germline CDR1 and CDR2 sequences are SGHNT and YYREEE (reference sequence).

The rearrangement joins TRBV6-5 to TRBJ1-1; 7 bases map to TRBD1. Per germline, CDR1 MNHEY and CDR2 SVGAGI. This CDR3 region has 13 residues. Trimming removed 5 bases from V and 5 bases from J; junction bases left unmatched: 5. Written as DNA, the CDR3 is TGTGCCAGCAGTCGGACAGGCCAGACTGAAGCTTTCTTT. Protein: CASSRTGQTEAFF.

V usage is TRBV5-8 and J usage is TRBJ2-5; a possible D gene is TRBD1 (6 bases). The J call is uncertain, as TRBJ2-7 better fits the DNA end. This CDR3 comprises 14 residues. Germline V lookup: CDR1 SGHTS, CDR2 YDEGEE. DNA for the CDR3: TGTGCCAGCAGCTTGGGGGGGCTCGGGTACGAGCAGTACTTC. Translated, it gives CASSLGGLGYEQYF.

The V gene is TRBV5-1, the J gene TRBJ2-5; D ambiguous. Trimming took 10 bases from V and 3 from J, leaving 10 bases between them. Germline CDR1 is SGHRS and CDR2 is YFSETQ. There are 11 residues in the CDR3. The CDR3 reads CASNREETQYF. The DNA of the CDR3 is TGCGCCTCCAACCGGGAAGAGACCCAGTACTTC.

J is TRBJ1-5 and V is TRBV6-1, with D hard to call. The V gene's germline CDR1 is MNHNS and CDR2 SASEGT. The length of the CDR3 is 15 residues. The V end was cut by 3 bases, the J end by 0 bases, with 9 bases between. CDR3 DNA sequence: TGTGCCAGCAGTGACAGGCGGGATAGCAATCAGCCCCAGCATTTT. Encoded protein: CASSDRRDSNQPQHF.

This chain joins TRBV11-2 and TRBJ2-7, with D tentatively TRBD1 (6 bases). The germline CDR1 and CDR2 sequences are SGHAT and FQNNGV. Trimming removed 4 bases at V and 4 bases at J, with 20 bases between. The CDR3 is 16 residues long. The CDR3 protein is CASSSTLQGRSYEQYF. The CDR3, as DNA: TGTGCCAGCAGCTCCACCCTACAGGGAAGGAGTTACGAGCAGTACTTC.

The CDR3 DNA follows: TGCGCCAGCAGCTTTGGTGTAGCGGGGGGCAATGAGCAGTTCTTC. This translates into CASSFGVAGGNEQFF. The V gene is TRBV5-1, the J gene TRBJ2-1; 10 bases match TRBD2. Germline V lookup: CDR1 SGHRS, CDR2 YFSETQ. This CDR3 region has 15 residues. Trimming cost V 2 bases and J 6 bases; bases outside gene matches: 5.

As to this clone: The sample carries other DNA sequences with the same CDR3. This chain's CDR3 is CASSDSRGYTF. The CDR3 region has the DNA TGTGCCAGCAGTGACTCTAGAGGCTACACCTTC. The chain uses TRBV6-4 and TRBJ1-2; D unclear. The CDR3 is 11 amino acids. Looked up from germline, CDR1 is MRHNA and CDR2 is SNTAGT. V gave up 0 bases and J gave up 8 bases, with 4 bases separating them.

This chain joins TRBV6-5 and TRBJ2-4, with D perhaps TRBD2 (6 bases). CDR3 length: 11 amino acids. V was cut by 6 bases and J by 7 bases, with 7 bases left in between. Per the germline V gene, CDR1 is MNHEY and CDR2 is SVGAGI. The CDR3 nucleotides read TGTGCCAGCAGGGCGGGGAACATTCAGTACTTC. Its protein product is CASRAGNIQYF.

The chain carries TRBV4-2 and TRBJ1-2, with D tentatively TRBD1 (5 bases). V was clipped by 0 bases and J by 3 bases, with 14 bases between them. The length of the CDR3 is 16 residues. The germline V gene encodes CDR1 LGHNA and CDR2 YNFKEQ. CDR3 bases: TGTGCCAGCAGCCAAGATTCGCAGGGCGTCGACTATGGCTACACCTTC. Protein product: CASSQDSQGVDYGYTF.

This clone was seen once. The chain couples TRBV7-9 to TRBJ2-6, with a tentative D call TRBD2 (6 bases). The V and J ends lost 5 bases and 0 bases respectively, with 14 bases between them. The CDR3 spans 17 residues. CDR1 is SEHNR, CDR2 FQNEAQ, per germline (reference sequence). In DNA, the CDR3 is TGTGCCAGCAGCCCGCGGGGCGGCAACTCTGGGGCCAACGTCCTGACTTTC. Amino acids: CASSPRGGNSGANVLTF.

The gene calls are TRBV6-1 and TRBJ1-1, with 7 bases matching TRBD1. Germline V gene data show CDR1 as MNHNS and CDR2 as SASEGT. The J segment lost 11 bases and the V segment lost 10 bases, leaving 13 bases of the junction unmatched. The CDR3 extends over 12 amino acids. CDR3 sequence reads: CATGQVTVRAFF. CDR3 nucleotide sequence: TGTGCCACCGGACAGGTAACGGTGAGGGCTTTCTTT.

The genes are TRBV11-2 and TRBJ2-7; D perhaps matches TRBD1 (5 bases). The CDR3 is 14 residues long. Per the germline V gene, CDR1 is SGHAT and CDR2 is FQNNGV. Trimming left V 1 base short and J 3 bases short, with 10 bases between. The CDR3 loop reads CASSLVGRVYEQYF. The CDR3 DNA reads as TGTGCCAGCAGCTTAGTTGGCAGGGTCTACGAGCAGTACTTC.

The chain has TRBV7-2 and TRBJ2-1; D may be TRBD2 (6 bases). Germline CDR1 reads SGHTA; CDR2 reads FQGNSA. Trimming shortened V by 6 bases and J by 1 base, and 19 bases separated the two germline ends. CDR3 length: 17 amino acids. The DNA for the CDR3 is TGTGCCAGCAGGTTATTGGGGGGACTCCCATCCTACAATGAGCAGTTCTTC. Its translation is CASRLLGGLPSYNEQFF. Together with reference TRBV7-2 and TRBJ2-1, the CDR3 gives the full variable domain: GAGVSQSPSNKVTEKGKDVELRCDPISGHTALYWYRQSLGQGLEFLIYFQGNSAPDKSGLPSDRFSAERTGGSVSTLTIQRTQQEDSAVYLCASRLLGGLPSYNEQFFGPGTRLTVL.

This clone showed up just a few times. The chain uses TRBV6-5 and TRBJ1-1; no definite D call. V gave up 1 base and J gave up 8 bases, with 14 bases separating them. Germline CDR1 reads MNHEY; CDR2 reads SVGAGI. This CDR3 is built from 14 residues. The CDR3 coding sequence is TGTGCCAGCAGTTACTTAACGGGTCCGAGGGAAGCTTTCTTT. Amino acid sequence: CASSYLTGPREAFF.

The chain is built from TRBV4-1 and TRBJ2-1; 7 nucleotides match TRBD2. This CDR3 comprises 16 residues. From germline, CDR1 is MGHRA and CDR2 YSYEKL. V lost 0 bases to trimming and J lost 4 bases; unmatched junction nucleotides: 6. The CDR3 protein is CASSQESSGAYNEQFF. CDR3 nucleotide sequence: TGCGCCAGCAGCCAAGAATCGAGCGGGGCATACAATGAGCAGTTCTTC.